This passage covers 24 T cell receptor beta chains from one sample sequenced in a study of monozygotic twins with cystic fibrosis. Measured with immunoSEQ multiplex PCR; TCRdb has only the in-frame clones, and not every one. The sample comprises 22,000 or so clones, approximately 87% of which are singletons, and 1% to 1.5% rests with the top ten. The specimen sequenced was blood. The source is a woman aged 30 to 39 with cystic fibrosis.

The V gene is TRBV11-2, the J gene TRBJ2-5; 7 nucleotides agree with TRBD1. V lost 8 bases and J lost 4; bases outside the gene matches: 7. Germline V lookup: CDR1 SGHAT, CDR2 FQNNGV. There are 13 residues in the CDR3. CDR3 nucleotide sequence: TGTGCCAGCGGTACAAGGGGGCTAGAGACCCAGTACTTC. Amino acids: CASGTRGLETQYF. The entire variable domain, with the rest obtained from reference TRBV11-2 and TRBJ2-5, is as follows: EAGVAQSPRYKIIEKRQSVAFWCNPISGHATLYWYQQILGQGPKLLIQFQNNGVVDDSQLPKDRFSAERLKGVDSTLKIQPAKLEDSAVYLCASGTRGLETQYFGPGTRLLVL.

The chain links TRBV6-6 to TRBJ2-7; D gene ambiguous. Trimming removed 9 bases from V and 3 bases from J, with 12 bases in between. The CDR3 totals 12 residues. In germline, CDR1 is MNHNY, CDR2 SVGAGI (reference sequence). CDR3 amino acids: CASLGPNYEQYF. The DNA of the CDR3 is TGTGCCAGTCTAGGCCCGAACTACGAGCAGTACTTC.

The V gene is TRBV18, the J gene TRBJ1-6; no clear D. V dropped 3 bases and J dropped 7 bases, with 7 bases sitting between them. CDR1 and CDR2 from the germline V gene are KGHSH and LQKENI. The CDR3 covers 13 residues. The CDR3 here is CASSPEMNSPLHF. Here the CDR3 DNA reads TGTGCCAGCTCACCGGAAATGAATTCACCCCTCCACTTT.

The chain has TRBV5-1 and TRBJ2-1; no firm D call. Germline CDR1 reads SGHRS; CDR2 reads YFSETQ. The CDR3 contains 15 residues. V was clipped by 6 bases and J by 8 bases, with 21 bases between them. CDR3 bases: TGCGCCAGCACCCGAGACACCCTCCAGACACATGAGCAGTTCTTC. Translated, it gives CASTRDTLQTHEQFF.

This clone came up a few times. The rearrangement joins TRBV4-1 to TRBJ1-5; D perhaps matches TRBD1 (5 bases). Per germline, CDR1 MGHRA and CDR2 YSYEKL. The germline V and J ends were trimmed by 1 base and 7 bases, with 5 bases remaining between them. CDR3 length equals 12 residues. The CDR3 bases are TGCGCCAGCAGCCAAGGGGGGCAGCCCCAGCATTTT. It yields the protein CASSQGGQPQHF.

This clone was picked up a small number of times. The chain joins TRBV19 to TRBJ2-5; the D gene is possibly TRBD1 (5 bases). Trimming left V 8 bases short and J 4 bases short, with 17 bases between. The CDR3 contains 14 residues. Germline CDR1 reads LNHDA; CDR2 reads SQIVND (reference sequence). For the CDR3, the DNA is TGTGCCAGTCGCAAGCAGGGTTCGAGAGAGACCCAGTACTTC. Translated, it gives CASRKQGSRETQYF.

The chain recombines TRBV10-3 with TRBJ1-2; TRBD1 is a possible D gene (6 bases). V lost 4 bases and J lost 7, with 16 bases in between. CDR3 length equals 14 residues. Germline-derived CDR1 and CDR2 are ENHRY and SYGVKD. Written as DNA, the CDR3 is TGTGCCATCAGTGGAACAGGGTTTGTTCGTGGCTACACCTTC. Translated: CAISGTGFVRGYTF.

V gene TRBV25-1 combines with J gene TRBJ2-1, with 9 bases aligning to TRBD2. With V trimmed by 7 bases and J by 0 bases, 10 bases remained unmatched. The germline gives CDR1 MGHDK, CDR2 SYGVNS. The length of the CDR3 is 17 residues. Here the CDR3 DNA reads TGTGCCAGCACCCCCAAGGCTAGCGGGAACTCCTACAATGAGCAGTTCTTC. Translated: CASTPKASGNSYNEQFF.

The chain links TRBV19 to TRBJ1-4; 8 bases match TRBD1. J gave up 8 bases and V 10 bases, and 21 bases lay outside the gene matches. CDR1 and CDR2 (germline): LNHDA, SQIVND (reference sequence). This CDR3 is built from 17 residues. This chain's CDR3 is CATIRTLGQGEFEKLFF. CDR3 DNA sequence: TGTGCCACTATAAGGACCCTCGGACAGGGTGAATTCGAAAAACTGTTTTTT.

This clone appeared a few times. This chain's CDR3 is CASSQTANYGYTF. CDR3 DNA: TGTGCCAGTAGTCAGACAGCTAACTATGGCTACACCTTC. The V and J genes are TRBV19 and TRBJ1-2; D possibly corresponds to TRBD1 (5 bases). The CDR3 extends over 13 amino acids. V gave up 5 bases and J gave up 0 bases, with 7 bases separating them. Germline CDR1 reads LNHDA; CDR2 reads SQIVND (reference sequence). Looking up the rest from reference TRBV19 and TRBJ1-2 gives the full variable domain: DGGITQSPKYLFRKEGQNVTLSCEQNLNHDAMYWYRQDPGQGLRLIYYSQIVNDFQKGDIAEGYSVSREKKESFPLTVTSAQKNPTAFYLCASSQTANYGYTFGSGTRLTVV.

The gene calls are TRBV5-8 and TRBJ2-7; unclear D gene. Trimming removed 1 base at V and 3 bases at J, with 5 bases between. In germline, CDR1 is SGHTS, CDR2 YDEGEE. CDR3 length: 12 residues. CDR3 sequence reads: CASSLRVYEQYF. The CDR3, as DNA: TGTGCCAGCAGCTTGAGGGTCTACGAGCAGTACTTC.

The V call is TRBV19, the J call TRBJ1-1; D is unclear. In germline, CDR1 is LNHDA, CDR2 SQIVND (reference sequence). This CDR3 contains 14 residues. V was shortened by 3 bases and J by 0 bases, with 8 bases between the two germline ends. CDR3 nucleotide sequence: TGTGCCAGTAGTATGACGCTTGTGAACACTGAAGCTTTCTTT. It is translated as CASSMTLVNTEAFF.

The CDR3 reads CASAPGLLDYEQYF. The DNA for the CDR3 is TGCGCCAGCGCGCCGGGACTTCTTGACTACGAGCAGTACTTC. The rearrangement links TRBV5-1 to TRBJ2-7; TRBD2 is a possible D gene (6 bases). V lost 7 bases to trimming and J lost 3 bases, with 17 bases between them. Germline CDR1 is SGHRS and CDR2 is YFSETQ. The CDR3 covers 14 residues.

The V call is TRBV7-8, the J call TRBJ2-3, with TRBD2 matching over 10 bases. The CDR3 loop spans 16 amino acids. The V gene end was trimmed by 7 bases and the J gene end by 1 base; junction bases not matched to a gene: 8. In germline, CDR1 is SGHVS, CDR2 FQNEAQ. Here the CDR3 DNA reads TGTGCCAGCAAAAAGGCACTAGCGGGACGCACAGATACGCAGTATTTT. Amino acid sequence: CASKKALAGRTDTQYF. Full variable domain (outside the CDR3, taken from reference TRBV7-8 and TRBJ2-3): GAGVSQSPRYKVAKRGQDVALRCDPISGHVSLFWYQQALGQGPEFLTYFQNEAQLDKSGLPSDRFFAERPEGSVSTLKIQRTQQEDSAVYLCASKKALAGRTDTQYFGPGTRLTVL.

The chain recombines TRBV6-5 with TRBJ2-7, with 12 bases fitting TRBD2. V shed 8 bases and J 0 bases; nucleotides not matched to a gene: 5. CDR1 MNHEY and CDR2 SVGAGI come from the germline V gene. This CDR3 has 15 residues. The CDR3 reads CASSTSGGLSYEQYF. CDR3 DNA sequence: TGTGCCAGCTCCACTAGCGGGGGGCTCTCCTACGAGCAGTACTTC.

V usage is TRBV29-1 and J usage is TRBJ2-5; 9 nucleotides line up with TRBD2. The ends lost 4 bases at V and 2 bases at J; junction bases unmatched: 5. The CDR3 contains 14 residues. CDR1 is SQVTM, CDR2 ANQGSEA, per germline. CDR3 loop: CSVVLAGEQETQYF. In DNA, the CDR3 is TGCAGCGTTGTGTTAGCGGGGGAGCAAGAGACCCAGTACTTC.

This clone has only a few counts. The chain carries TRBV4-3 and TRBJ1-6; D is perhaps TRBD1 (5 bases). The CDR3 has 17 residues. V was shortened by 1 base and J by 5 bases, with 15 bases between the two germline ends. Germline CDR1 LGHNA, CDR2 YSLEER. The CDR3 DNA sequence: TGCGCCAGCAGCCAAGGGCCAGGGTGGGAGGATAATTCACCCCTCCACTTT. This translates into CASSQGPGWEDNSPLHF.

The sample holds one count of this clone. The V gene is TRBV6-5, the J gene TRBJ1-1; D might be TRBD1 (5 bases). V lost 6 bases and J lost 7, with 15 bases in between. The CDR3 runs 13 residues. Germline-derived CDR1 and CDR2 are MNHEY and SVGAGI. CDR3: CASRKGAGGEAFF. CDR3 nucleotides: TGTGCCAGCAGGAAAGGGGCAGGAGGTGAAGCTTTCTTT.

V usage is TRBV29-1 and J usage is TRBJ2-2, with D perhaps TRBD2 (6 bases). Germline V CDR1 and CDR2: SQVTM, ANQGSEA. V was trimmed by 4 bases and J by 0 bases, leaving 12 bases between them. The CDR3 totals 15 residues. The CDR3 bases are TGCAGCGTTGGGTCCGGGAGATCGAACACCGGGGAGCTGTTTTTT. It is translated as CSVGSGRSNTGELFF.

J is TRBJ2-7 and V is TRBV7-6; 8 bases are shared with TRBD1. Germline V gene data show CDR1 as SGHVS and CDR2 as FNYEAQ. The V segment lost 2 bases and the J segment 6 bases; nucleotides outside the gene matches: 27. The CDR3 totals 21 residues. Here the CDR3 reads CASSLRPPGQVVVSGLREQYF. The CDR3 nucleotides are TGTGCCAGCAGCTTACGGCCTCCGGGACAGGTGGTTGTGAGTGGTCTACGCGAGCAGTACTTC.

The chain has TRBV7-6 and TRBJ1-2, with D unresolved. Germline V gene sequence: CDR1 SGHVS, CDR2 FNYEAQ. This CDR3 is built from 16 residues. The germline V and J ends were trimmed by 6 bases and 8 bases, with 25 bases remaining between them. CDR3 sequence reads: CASSPLSLSESRGYTF. The DNA of the CDR3 is TGTGCCAGCAGTCCTCTTTCCCTCTCAGAATCGAGAGGCTACACCTTC. The full variable domain, its missing parts supplied by reference TRBV7-6 and TRBJ1-2, is GAGVSQSPRYKVTKRGQDVALRCDPISGHVSLYWYRQALGQGPEFLTYFNYEAQQDKSGLPNDRFSAERPEGSISTLTIQRTEQRDSAMYRCASSPLSLSESRGYTFGSGTRLTVV.

The chain combines TRBV28 with TRBJ1-2; D is undetermined. The V gene lost 7 bases and the J gene lost 0 bases, with 18 bases spanning the gap. This CDR3 comprises 16 residues. The germline V gene encodes CDR1 MDHEN and CDR2 SYDVKM. The CDR3 nucleotides are TGTGCCAGCATCTCCGGGTCGGTACTCACTAACTATGGCTACACCTTC. This gives the protein CASISGSVLTNYGYTF.

This clone appeared a single time. The V and J genes are TRBV5-8 and TRBJ1-6; no clear D gene. The CDR3 extends over 12 amino acids. Trimming shortened V by 3 bases and J by 6 bases, and 4 bases separated the two germline ends. Per the germline V gene, CDR1 is SGHTS and CDR2 is YDEGEE. The CDR3 DNA reads as TGTGCCAGCAGCTCCCCTAATTCACCCCTCCACTTT. The encoded protein is CASSSPNSPLHF. Filled out from reference TRBV5-8 and TRBJ1-6, the complete variable domain reads EAGVTQSPTHLIKTRGQQATLRCSPISGHTSVYWYQQALGLGLQFLLWYDEGEERNRGNFPPRFSGRQFPNYSSELNVNALELEDSALYLCASSSPNSPLHFGNGTRLTVT.

The chain employs TRBV5-5 and TRBJ2-5; D remains ambiguous. This CDR3 comprises 11 residues. Germline loops: CDR1 SGHKS, CDR2 YYEKEE (reference sequence). V was pared by 3 bases and J by 4 bases, with 4 bases between. The CDR3 protein is CASSSGETQYF. CDR3 sequence (DNA): TGTGCCAGCAGCTCAGGAGAGACCCAGTACTTC.